A single sample gave rise to the 7 T cell receptor beta chains below, sequenced in a study of long-term antiretroviral therapy in people with HIV. Sequencing relied on immunoSEQ assay v3.0, run at survey level. Clones were read by immunoSEQ multiplex PCR, and TCRdb kept only the in-frame ones, dropping some. The sample includes 11,000 to 15,000 clones, approximately 91% of them seen just once. The starting material was unsorted PBMCs, obtained 6.2 years after starting antiretroviral therapy. The receptors shown here come from a man aged 40-49 years with HIV.

A note on this clone: Other DNA sequences in this specimen translate into the identical CDR3. The rearrangement links TRBV29-1 to TRBJ1-1; D is perhaps TRBD1 (5 bases). The CDR3 has 13 residues. Per germline, CDR1 SQVTM and CDR2 ANQGSEA. The V end lost 1 base, the J end lost 4 bases, and 10 bases lay between the germline ends. The CDR3 sequence is CSVEVGRGTEAFF. As DNA, the CDR3 is TGCAGCGTTGAAGTGGGGCGGGGCACTGAAGCTTTCTTT.

The chain employs TRBV7-6 and TRBJ1-1, with 7 bases aligning to TRBD1. CDR1 is SGHVS and CDR2 is FNYEAQ in the germline V gene. V was pared by 3 bases and J by 6 bases, with 10 bases of the junction left unmatched. The length of the CDR3 is 15 residues. The CDR3 reads CASSFVGGSVSEAFF. CDR3 nucleotides: TGTGCCAGCAGCTTCGTAGGGGGCTCAGTCTCTGAAGCTTTCTTT. The full variable domain, in which reference TRBV7-6 and TRBJ1-1 provide the parts outside the CDR3, is GAGVSQSPRYKVTKRGQDVALRCDPISGHVSLYWYRQALGQGPEFLTYFNYEAQQDKSGLPNDRFSAERPEGSISTLTIQRTEQRDSAMYRCASSFVGGSVSEAFFGQGTRLTVV.

The chain employs TRBV19 and TRBJ2-5; D is ambiguous. Germline V gene data show CDR1 as LNHDA and CDR2 as SQIVND (reference sequence). Trimming pared 1 base from V and 5 bases from J, leaving 2 bases between. CDR3 length: 11 residues. CDR3 in amino acids: CASSIAETQYF. In DNA form, the CDR3 reads TGTGCCAGTAGTATAGCGGAGACCCAGTACTTC.

This clone was detected once. One junction end does not reproduce the germline sequence, and a read error may be involved. The chain carries TRBV5-4 and TRBJ2-7; D uncertain. This CDR3 contains 16 residues. Germline assignment: CDR1 SGHNT and CDR2 YYREEE (reference sequence). The CDR3 DNA reads TGCGCCAGCAGCCAAGATCCCGACATGGACTCCTACGAGCAGTACTTC. It codes for CASSQDPDMDSYEQYF.

The CDR3: CATSYQSYNEQFF. The DNA of the CDR3 is TGTGCCACGTCCTACCAGTCCTACAATGAGCAGTTCTTC. V usage is TRBV19 and J usage is TRBJ2-1; the D is unclear. Germline lookup yields CDR1 LNHDA and CDR2 SQIVND (reference sequence). The V gene lost 10 bases and the J gene lost 1 base, with 11 bases spanning the gap. The CDR3 is 13 residues long.

This chain connects TRBV7-8 to TRBJ2-1, with TRBD2 matching 10 bases. The CDR3 runs to 15 residues. The germline gives CDR1 SGHVS, CDR2 FQNEAQ. The trim removed 1 base at V and 4 bases at J, leaving 1 base unmatched. The CDR3 DNA follows: TGTGCCAGCAGCTTAGTAGCGGGAGGTTACAATGAGCAGTTCTTC. This translates into CASSLVAGGYNEQFF.

The chain couples TRBV19 to TRBJ1-1, with D tentatively TRBD1 (5 bases). Germline values: CDR1 LNHDA, CDR2 SQIVND (reference sequence). V gave up 3 bases and J gave up 1 base, with 6 bases separating them. This CDR3 is 13 amino acids long. DNA for the CDR3: TGTGCCAGTAGTATTGGGGGGAACACTGAAGCTTTCTTT. Translating it yields CASSIGGNTEAFF.